The clone carrying this T cell receptor (beta chain) has more than one count but fewer than ten. Its antigen is not identified. Isolated RNA was reverse transcribed in full, so expressed TCRB transcripts were sequenced. Only in-frame clones appear in the TCRdb table, and some are missing; sequencing was by immunoSEQ multiplex PCR. This sample yields some 360,000 clones, of which less than 20% are seen a single time; 0.044% belongs to the top ten. Looked up from germline, CDR1 is SGHTA and CDR2 is FQGNSA. V lost 2 bases and J lost 6; bases outside the gene matches: 3. The CDR3 is 14 amino acids. The source of the sample is a study of beta chain features in type 1 diabetes. Study overall: Comparable age, gender and cell yields were observed in patients relative to healthy donors.

Whole-study results and caveats: In these data, an HLA type influence on TCRB rearrangement remained unresolved.

The chain joins TRBV7-2 to TRBJ2-2, with 7 bases that match TRBD1. This receptor was taken from a young woman in good health. What was sequenced was naive CD4+ T cells from blood. This CDR3 reads CASSLQTGPGELFF. CDR3 sequence (DNA): TGTGCCAGCAGCTTACAGACAGGGCCCGGGGAGCTGTTTTTT. The variable domain in full, with the rest retrieved from reference TRBV7-2 and TRBJ2-2, is GAGVSQSPSNKVTEKGKDVELRCDPISGHTALYWYRQSLGQGLEFLIYFQGNSAPDKSGLPSDRFSAERTGGSVSTLTIQRTQQEDSAVYLCASSLQTGPGELFFGEGSRLTVL.